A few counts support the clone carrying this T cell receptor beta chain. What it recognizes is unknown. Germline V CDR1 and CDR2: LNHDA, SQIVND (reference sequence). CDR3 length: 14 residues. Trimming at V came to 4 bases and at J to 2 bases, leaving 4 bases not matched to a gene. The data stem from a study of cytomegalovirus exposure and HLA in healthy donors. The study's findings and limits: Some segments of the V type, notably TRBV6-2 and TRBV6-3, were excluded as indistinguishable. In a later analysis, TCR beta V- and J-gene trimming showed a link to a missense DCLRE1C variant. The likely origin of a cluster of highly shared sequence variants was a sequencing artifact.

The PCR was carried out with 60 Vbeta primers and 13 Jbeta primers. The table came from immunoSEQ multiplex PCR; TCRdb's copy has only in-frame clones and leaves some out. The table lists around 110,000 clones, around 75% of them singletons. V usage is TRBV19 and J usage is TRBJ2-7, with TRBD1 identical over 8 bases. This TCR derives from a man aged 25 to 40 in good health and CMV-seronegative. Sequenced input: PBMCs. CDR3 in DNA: TGTGCCAGTAGTAACGGACAGGGCCCCTACGAGCAGTACTTC. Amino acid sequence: CASSNGQGPYEQYF.